This T cell receptor beta chain derives from a study of blood T cell repertoires in COVID-19. On the study more broadly: Samples representing acute and convalescent COVID-19 were sourced from the United States, Italy and Spain. The analysed material was cDNA or gDNA that came from T cells, B-cell-depleted T cells, or PBMCs.

Germline CDR1 SEHNR, CDR2 FQNEAQ (reference sequence). Between the trimmed V and J ends, which lost 8 bases and 5 bases, there was a span of 7 bases. This CDR3 spans 11 amino acids. Per the authors' pipeline: Using reference gene primer amplification, nucleated cell counts were estimated. This table comes from immunoSEQ multiplex PCR, and its TCRdb copy is limited to in-frame clones, with some not included. V and J calls and clone size are given by that table; D and trimming were obtained from the DNA. The sample records roughly 86,000 clones, roughly 89% being singletons. The origin of this receptor is a woman between 50 and 59 years old in a cohort sampled during active COVID-19. The sequencing sample was made of peripheral blood. J is TRBJ2-1 and V is TRBV7-9; D is unresolved. Here the CDR3 DNA reads TGTGCCAGCCGAGCCAACAATGAGCAGTTCTTC. Residues: CASRANNEQFF.